Shown below are 20 T cell receptor beta chains from a single sample sequenced in a study of blood T cells in healthy people across ages. Then a second PCR, running about 6 to 12 cycles, was carried out with a sample-barcoded 5' primer and a J-beta primer mix. TCRdb recomputed calls from the 5' RACE reads with MiXCR, one row per CDR3 protein. The repertoire holds hundreds of thousands of distinct CDR3 sequences, about 21% seen once, with roughly 3.9% in the top ten. Material: blood. These receptors originate from a man in his 70s in good health.

This chain connects TRBV20-1 to TRBJ2-1; 14 bases match TRBD2. The CDR3 totals 17 residues. Germline assignment: CDR1 DFQATT and CDR2 SNEGSKA (reference sequence). With V trimmed by 3 bases and J by 4 bases, 8 bases remained unmatched. CDR3 in DNA: TGCAGTGCTAGGACTAGCGGGAGGGCCGTTCTTTACAATGAGCAGTTCTTC. This gives the protein CSARTSGRAVLYNEQFF.

This clonotype turned up a few times. The V call is TRBV4-1, the J call TRBJ2-7; D remains unclear. Trimming stripped 0 bases from V and 7 bases from J, with 13 bases between. This CDR3 region has 14 residues. CDR1 and CDR2 (germline): MGHRA, YSYEKL. The CDR3 DNA reads TGCGCCAGCAGCCAAGATCGTACCGATCAGGAGCAGTACTTC. Translating it yields CASSQDRTDQEQYF.

This clonotype was counted between two and nine times. Germline is not matched at one junction end, which may reflect a read error. The chain recombines TRBV24-1 with TRBJ2-5, with D unclear. The CDR3 consists of 11 residues. In germline, CDR1 is KGHDR, CDR2 SFDVKD. CDR3 DNA: TGTGCCACCAGTGCCGGGCTCGACCGGTTCTTC. Its protein is CATSAGLDRFF.

The rearrangement uses TRBV5-6 and TRBJ2-5; no firm D call. The last part of the DNA fits TRBJ2-1 better; the J call may be wrong. The germline gives CDR1 SGHDT, CDR2 YYEEEE. This CDR3 spans 14 amino acids. DNA of the CDR3: TGTGCCAGCAGCCCCATTCCTGGTTCCAGAGAGCAGTTCTTC. Protein: CASSPIPGSREQFF.

This clonotype was found a few times. The chain is built from TRBV27 and TRBJ2-7; tentatively, D is TRBD1 (6 bases). The V end was cut by 5 bases, the J end by 3 bases, with 17 bases between. CDR3 size: 15 residues. Germline V gene data show CDR1 as MNHEY and CDR2 as SMNVEV (reference sequence). In nucleotides, the CDR3 is TGTGCCAGCAGTCGTCACGGACAGATGGTCTACGAGCAGTACTTC. Translated, it gives CASSRHGQMVYEQYF.

This chain joins TRBV9 and TRBJ2-7; the match to TRBD2 covers 7 bases. Germline CDR1 SGDLS, CDR2 YYNGEE. This CDR3 comprises 17 residues. Trimming at V came to 0 bases and at J to 6 bases, leaving 15 bases not matched to a gene. The CDR3 spells CASSVAIGIAGEGEQYF. DNA for the CDR3: TGTGCCAGCAGCGTAGCCATCGGGATAGCGGGTGAGGGCGAGCAGTACTTC.

The chain is built from TRBV4-2 and TRBJ2-4; D is possibly TRBD1 (5 bases). The CDR3 has 15 residues. Looked up from germline, CDR1 is LGHNA and CDR2 is YNFKEQ. Trimming cost V 4 bases and J 6 bases, with 16 bases left between them. In nucleotides, the CDR3 is TGTGCCAGCAGCCCCCTTATAGTTCAGGGAAACATTCAGTACTTC. This encodes CASSPLIVQGNIQYF.

The V and J genes are TRBV7-9 and TRBJ2-7, with 7 bases aligning to TRBD2. The CDR3 runs to 14 residues. Per germline, CDR1 SEHNR and CDR2 FQNEAQ (reference sequence). V trimming: 3 bases; J trimming: 5 bases; junction bases outside the gene matches: 7. The CDR3 nucleotides are TGTGCCAGCAGCTTCTCCCGGGAGGAAGACGAGCAGTACTTC. Protein product: CASSFSREEDEQYF.

This clonotype has at least ten counts. The chain links TRBV6-1 to TRBJ1-4; D is undetermined. The CDR3 is 16 residues long. The V gene's germline CDR1 is MNHNS and CDR2 SASEGT. Trimming removed 6 bases at V and 2 bases at J, with 16 bases between. The CDR3 DNA reads TGTGCCAGCAGCCGTTCTTCGATGGGCACTAATGAAAAACTGTTTTTT. This gives the protein CASSRSSMGTNEKLFF.

In this sample, this clonotype turned up a few times. The chain carries TRBV20-1 and TRBJ1-2; 7 positions match TRBD1. V was pared by 4 bases and J by 5 bases, with 7 bases of the junction left unmatched. The CDR3 length is 13 residues. Looked up from germline, CDR1 is DFQATT and CDR2 is SNEGSKA (reference sequence). CDR3 loop: CSATGGQEYGYTF. In nucleotides, the CDR3 is TGCAGTGCTACCGGAGGACAGGAGTATGGCTACACCTTC.

This clonotype was detected a few times. The rearrangement joins TRBV24-1 to TRBJ2-5; a weak D match, TRBD1 (6 bases). V was cut by 3 bases and J by 2 bases, with 12 bases left in between. CDR1 KGHDR and CDR2 SFDVKD come from the germline V gene. The CDR3 loop spans 15 amino acids. CDR3 loop: CATSDPRQDQETQYF. CDR3 coding DNA: TGTGCCACCAGTGATCCACGACAGGATCAAGAGACCCAGTACTTC.

The gene calls are TRBV3-1 and TRBJ2-2; D possibly matches TRBD1 or TRBD2 (5 bases each). V was pared by 3 bases and J by 0 bases, with 8 bases between. The germline CDR1 and CDR2 sequences are LGHDT and YNNKEL (reference sequence). The CDR3 is 15 amino acids. The CDR3 DNA follows: TGTGCCAGCAGCCAGGGACGAACGAACACCGGGGAGCTGTTTTTT. Its protein is CASSQGRTNTGELFF.

The V call is TRBV18, the J call TRBJ2-1; D is unresolved. The ends were cut back, 2 bases at V and 0 bases at J, with 11 bases in the middle. CDR1 and CDR2 from the germline V gene are KGHSH and LQKENI. The CDR3 loop spans 16 amino acids. The chain's CDR3 is CASSPEAYSSYNEQFF. CDR3 in DNA: TGTGCCAGCTCACCAGAGGCTTACAGCTCCTACAATGAGCAGTTCTTC.

This chain uses TRBV28 with TRBJ1-1; D possibly corresponds to TRBD1 (6 bases). The CDR3 loop spans 14 amino acids. CDR1 MDHEN and CDR2 SYDVKM come from the germline V gene. Trimming shortened V by 6 bases and J by 2 bases, and 13 bases separated the two germline ends. The CDR3 nucleotides read TGTGCCAGCAGCCTCACAGGGTTCAACACTGAAGCTTTCTTT. Protein product: CASSLTGFNTEAFF.

Only a few counts were recorded for this clonotype. The chain is built from TRBV20-1 and TRBJ2-5, with a weak D call TRBD1 (5 bases). Per germline, CDR1 DFQATT and CDR2 SNEGSKA (reference sequence). The CDR3 contains 14 residues. The V end lost 3 bases, the J end lost 4 bases, and 15 bases lay between the germline ends. The CDR3: CSASEIRGRETQYF. CDR3 DNA sequence: TGCAGTGCTAGCGAGATAAGGGGTCGAGAGACCCAGTACTTC.

V and J are TRBV29-1 and TRBJ2-1; 12 nucleotides match TRBD2. The germline CDR1 and CDR2 sequences are SQVTM and ANQGSEA. CDR3 size: 16 residues. Losses at the gene ends were 0 bases for V and 4 bases for J; bases not matched to a gene: 4. The CDR3 bases are TGCAGCGTTGAAGAGACGACTAGCGGGAGTTACAATGAGCAGTTCTTC. It yields the protein CSVEETTSGSYNEQFF.

This clonotype was detected only a few times. Relative to the germline gene, one junction end is altered; a read error may explain this. V gene TRBV19 combines with J gene TRBJ1-5, with D maybe TRBD1 (5 bases). This CDR3 comprises 15 residues. Germline-derived CDR1 and CDR2 are LNHDA and SQIVND (reference sequence). CDR3 DNA sequence: TGTGCCTGTAGTCTGGGGGATATTCTAAATCAGCCCCAGCATTTT. Protein product: CACSLGDILNQPQHF. The full variable domain, in which reference TRBV19 and TRBJ1-5 provide the parts outside the CDR3, is DGGITQSPKYLFRKEGQNVTLSCEQNLNHDAMYWYRQDPGQGLRLIYYSQIVNDFQKGDIAEGYSVSREKKESFPLTVTSAQKNPTAFYLCACSLGDILNQPQHFGDGTRLSIL.

The chain uses TRBV5-6 and TRBJ1-5, with TRBD1 matching 8 bases. The trim removed 5 bases at V and 2 bases at J, leaving 6 bases unmatched. The CDR3 runs 15 residues. Germline V lookup: CDR1 SGHDT, CDR2 YYEEEE. The CDR3 sequence: CASSKGQAGNQPQHF. CDR3 coding DNA: TGTGCCAGCAGTAAGGGACAGGCAGGCAATCAGCCCCAGCATTTT.

This clonotype was recorded many times. V and J are TRBV3-1 and TRBJ2-6; 7 bases fit TRBD1. Germline-derived CDR1 and CDR2 are LGHDT and YNNKEL (reference sequence). Losses at the gene ends were 2 bases for V and 4 bases for J; bases not matched to a gene: 2. The CDR3 consists of 15 residues. The CDR3 loop is CASSQTGVGANVLTF. The DNA of the CDR3 is TGTGCCAGCAGCCAAACAGGGGTCGGGGCCAACGTCCTGACTTTC.

This clonotype was observed many times. The chain combines TRBV7-3 with TRBJ2-5; D unclear. Trimming left V 2 bases short and J 4 bases short, with 8 bases between. The CDR3 covers 13 residues. From germline, CDR1 is SGHTA and CDR2 FQGTGA. The CDR3 is CASSLLGSETQYF. The CDR3 nucleotides are TGTGCCAGCAGCTTACTAGGGTCAGAGACCCAGTACTTC.